These 20 T cell receptor beta chains came from one sample sequenced in a study of blood T cell repertoires in COVID-19. TCRdb keeps only in-frame clones here, not all; method: immunoSEQ multiplex PCR. The sample has under 200,000 clones, approximately 86% seen once. Sequenced: peripheral blood. The origin of the receptors is a man aged 55 to 69 with COVID-19, enrolled during active disease.

In this sample, this clone turned up a few times. The V call is TRBV28, the J call TRBJ1-1; D perhaps matches TRBD1 (6 bases). Germline V gives CDR1 MDHEN, CDR2 SYDVKM. Trimming removed 7 bases at V and 5 bases at J, with 23 bases between. CDR3 length: 16 amino acids. DNA for the CDR3: TGTGCCAGCACTATCCTAGCTGGTACAGGGAGAACTGAAGCTTTCTTT. Translation: CASTILAGTGRTEAFF.

The chain has TRBV30 and TRBJ2-2; 7 bases line up with TRBD1. With V trimmed by 1 base and J by 1 base, 6 bases remained unmatched. Germline-derived CDR1 and CDR2 are GTSNPN and SVGIG (reference sequence). The CDR3 sequence is 16 residues long. The CDR3 bases are TGTGCCTGGAGTGCCTACAGGGGCGTGAACACCGGGGAGCTGTTTTTT. This translates into CAWSAYRGVNTGELFF. The whole variable domain, remainder taken from reference TRBV30 and TRBJ2-2, is SQTIHQWPATLVQPVGSPLSLECTVEGTSNPNLYWYRQAAGRGLQLLFYSVGIGQISSEVPQNLSASRPQDRQFILSSKKLLLSDSGFYLCAWSAYRGVNTGELFFGEGSRLTVL.

The gene calls are TRBV5-1 and TRBJ1-1; D gene unclear. The CDR3 has 14 residues. Germline V gene sequence: CDR1 SGHRS, CDR2 YFSETQ. The V gene lost 0 bases and the J gene lost 0 bases, with 6 bases spanning the gap. In nucleotides, the CDR3 is TGCGCCAGCAGCTTGGCAGTAATGAACACTGAAGCTTTCTTT. Translation gives CASSLAVMNTEAFF.

V usage is TRBV4-1 and J usage is TRBJ2-2; no definite D call. V was clipped by 4 bases and J by 0 bases, with 12 bases between them. The germline V gene encodes CDR1 MGHRA and CDR2 YSYEKL. This CDR3 comprises 16 residues. The CDR3 sequence: CASSLLRVSNTGELFF. CDR3 nucleotides: TGCGCCAGCAGCCTCCTTCGGGTTTCGAACACCGGGGAGCTGTTTTTT.

The chain recombines TRBV27 with TRBJ2-7; TRBD2 agrees at 8 bases. The CDR3 consists of 15 residues. Losses at the gene ends were 6 bases for V and 2 bases for J; bases not matched to a gene: 9. Germline-derived CDR1 and CDR2 are MNHEY and SMNVEV (reference sequence). The CDR3 region is CASSPGGGNAYEQYF. CDR3 bases: TGTGCCAGCAGCCCCGGGGGGGGGAACGCCTACGAGCAGTACTTC.

The chain uses TRBV4-1 and TRBJ2-5; perhaps TRBD2 as D (5 bases). CDR3 length: 15 residues. CDR1 is MGHRA and CDR2 is YSYEKL in the germline V gene. V was shortened by 2 bases and J by 4 bases, with 14 bases between the two germline ends. The CDR3: CASSQPLASAETQYF. CDR3 nucleotide sequence: TGCGCCAGCAGCCAACCCCTAGCTTCGGCAGAGACCCAGTACTTC.

The chain carries TRBV2 and TRBJ2-5; 10 nucleotides match TRBD2. Unmatched junction bases numbered 6, after V lost 6 bases and J lost 2 bases. The CDR3 has 15 amino acids. Per the germline V gene, CDR1 is SNHLY and CDR2 is FYNNEI. For the CDR3, the DNA is TGTGCCAGCAGGAGACTAGCGGGTGGGCAAGAGACCCAGTACTTC. Its protein is CASRRLAGGQETQYF.

The chain is built from TRBV5-1 and TRBJ2-1; D not certain. The germline V and J ends were trimmed by 7 bases and 2 bases, with 10 bases remaining between them. The CDR3 consists of 13 residues. Per the germline V gene, CDR1 is SGHRS and CDR2 is YFSETQ. The CDR3 here is CASSSFTYNEQFF. CDR3 coding DNA: TGCGCCAGCTCCTCCTTTACCTACAATGAGCAGTTCTTC. The entire variable domain, with the rest obtained from reference TRBV5-1 and TRBJ2-1, is as follows: KAGVTQTPRYLIKTRGQQVTLSCSPISGHRSVSWYQQTPGQGLQFLFEYFSETQRNKGNFPGRFSGRQFSNSRSEMNVSTLELGDSALYLCASSSFTYNEQFFGPGTRLTVL.

The gene calls are TRBV7-2 and TRBJ1-2; D gene ambiguous. CDR3 size: 12 residues. V shed 4 bases and J shed 4 bases, with 7 bases lying between them. Per the germline V gene, CDR1 is SGHTA and CDR2 is FQGNSA. Here the CDR3 reads CASSSLSYGYTF. CDR3 nucleotides: TGTGCCAGCAGCTCTCTTTCCTATGGCTACACCTTC. The full variable domain, with the rest looked up from reference TRBV7-2 and TRBJ1-2, is GAGVSQSPSNKVTEKGKDVELRCDPISGHTALYWYRQSLGQGLEFLIYFQGNSAPDKSGLPSDRFSAERTGGSVSTLTIQRTQQEDSAVYLCASSSLSYGYTFGSGTRLTVV.

This chain joins TRBV6-5 and TRBJ2-1; 7 nucleotides agree with TRBD2. J gave up 15 bases and V 6 bases, and 8 bases lay outside the gene matches. The germline CDR1 and CDR2 sequences are MNHEY and SVGAGI. The CDR3 totals 11 residues. In DNA form, the CDR3 reads TGTGCCAGCAGGGCCGGGACTATAGTGTTCTTC. Protein sequence: CASRAGTIVFF.

The rearrangement uses TRBV7-9 and TRBJ1-4; 8 nucleotides align to TRBD1. Unmatched junction bases numbered 4, after V lost 5 bases and J lost 2 bases. Germline V CDR1 and CDR2: SEHNR, FQNEAQ (reference sequence). This CDR3 comprises 15 residues. The CDR3 protein is CASSGGDRTNEKLFF. CDR3 nucleotide sequence: TGTGCCAGCAGCGGGGGGGACAGGACTAATGAAAAACTGTTTTTT.

The chain carries TRBV6-5 and TRBJ2-3; TRBD1 matches 8 bases. Trimming removed 2 bases from V and 1 base from J; junction bases left unmatched: 5. The CDR3 totals 16 residues. Per the germline V gene, CDR1 is MNHEY and CDR2 is SVGAGI. CDR3 DNA: TGTGCCAGCAGTTACGACGGGACAGGACGCACAGATACGCAGTATTTT. Translated, it gives CASSYDGTGRTDTQYF.

This chain joins TRBV5-4 and TRBJ1-5, with D perhaps matching TRBD1 (5 bases). The CDR3 has 15 residues. Per germline, CDR1 SGHNT and CDR2 YYREEE (reference sequence). Trimming stripped 0 bases from V and 0 bases from J, with 7 bases between. In DNA, the CDR3 is TGTGCCAGCAGCTTGGGGGGCGCTAGCAATCAGCCCCAGCATTTT. Translated: CASSLGGASNQPQHF.

Only one count was recorded for this clone. V gene TRBV9 combines with J gene TRBJ2-7; D is uncertain. CDR1 and CDR2 (germline): SGDLS, YYNGEE. Trimming took off 3 bases at V and 0 bases at J, with 7 bases between the two ends. The CDR3 extends over 13 amino acids. The CDR3 DNA follows: TGTGCCAGCAGCGGAGAGAACTCCTACGAGCAGTACTTC. Amino acids: CASSGENSYEQYF.

This chain joins TRBV18 and TRBJ1-1; weak D call: TRBD1 (6 bases). Trimming pared 2 bases from V and 1 base from J, leaving 8 bases between. The CDR3 consists of 14 residues. The germline V gene has CDR1 KGHSH and CDR2 LQKENI. The CDR3 bases are TGTGCCAGCTCACCAGCACAGGGGAACACTGAAGCTTTCTTT. Translated, it gives CASSPAQGNTEAFF.

There are a few counts of this clone. The chain has TRBV5-1 and TRBJ1-1; D unclear. V lost 3 bases and J lost 8, with 11 bases in between. The CDR3 has 12 amino acids. Germline CDR1 reads SGHRS; CDR2 reads YFSETQ. The DNA of the CDR3 is TGCGCCAGCAGCTGGGGAGAGGGAGAAGCTTTCTTT. The encoded protein is CASSWGEGEAFF.

The chain links TRBV7-9 to TRBJ1-4; tentative D call: TRBD1 (5 bases). This CDR3 contains 14 residues. V dropped 5 bases and J dropped 3 bases, with 10 bases sitting between them. CDR1 is SEHNR and CDR2 is FQNEAQ in the germline V gene (reference sequence). CDR3 protein: CASSAGRANEKLFF. The CDR3 DNA reads as TGTGCCAGCAGCGCAGGGAGGGCTAATGAAAAACTGTTTTTT.

This clone was counted once. V gene TRBV4-1 combines with J gene TRBJ1-2, with D unresolved. The CDR3 extends over 17 amino acids. Germline-derived CDR1 and CDR2 are MGHRA and YSYEKL. V lost 1 base and J 5 bases, leaving 20 bases between the germline ends. The CDR3 DNA sequence: TGCGCCAGCAGCCAAGGGGTTATTAGAGGACTGGGGTATGGCTACACCTTC. Protein sequence: CASSQGVIRGLGYGYTF.

V and J are TRBV7-9 and TRBJ1-2; 8 bases map to TRBD1. V trimming: 9 bases; J trimming: 8 bases; junction bases outside the gene matches: 11. Germline V lookup: CDR1 SEHNR, CDR2 FQNEAQ (reference sequence). There are 13 residues in the CDR3. The CDR3 region has the DNA TGTGCCAGTGGGGAAAGAGACAGGGGAGGCTACACCTTC. This encodes CASGERDRGGYTF. Combining the CDR3 with reference TRBV7-9 and TRBJ1-2 gives the whole variable domain DTGVSQNPRHKITKRGQNVTFRCDPISEHNRLYWYRQTLGQGPEFLTYFQNEAQLEKSRLLSDRFSAERPKGSFSTLEIQRTEQGDSAMYLCASGERDRGGYTFGSGTRLTVV.

V usage is TRBV19 and J usage is TRBJ1-1; D is uncertain. This CDR3 is 11 amino acids long. Trimming shortened V by 10 bases and J by 7 bases, and 13 bases separated the two germline ends. Germline V CDR1 and CDR2: LNHDA, SQIVND (reference sequence). The CDR3 is CAIQPRDEAFF. In nucleotides, the CDR3 is TGTGCCATCCAGCCTCGGGATGAAGCTTTCTTT.